The 19 T cell receptor beta chains below all came from one sample that was sequenced in a study of regulatory T cells in long-lasting Graves disease. Researchers made TCR beta libraries by using iRepertoire HTBI primers and running Arm-PCR on CDR3 regions. TCRdb re-called the multiplex PCR reads through MiXCR, storing one row per CDR3 protein. This sample has some 450,000 distinct CDR3 sequences; about 25% occur once, and the top ten carry roughly 30%. Time point in this sample: persistent/refractory GD, antithyroid drugs over 5 years with positive TRAb. The TCR library was prepared using RNA isolated from PBMCs. The sample was peripheral blood mononuclear cells (PBMCs), taken when the disease was refractory, from a patient treated with antithyroid drugs. The receptors originated from a female donor with Graves disease.

This clonotype has only a few counts. V gene TRBV6-2 or TRBV6-3 combines with J gene TRBJ2-7, with D possibly TRBD1 on 5 matching bases. In germline, CDR1 is MNHEY, CDR2 SVGEGT. CDR3 size: 15 residues. The ends were cut back, 0 bases at V and 2 bases at J, with 11 bases in the middle. The CDR3 DNA reads TGTGCCAGCAGTTACTCGAAAGTGACAGCCTACGAGCAGTACTTC. Residues: CASSYSKVTAYEQYF.

This clonotype was found many times. V and J are TRBV12-3 or TRBV12-4 and TRBJ1-2, with 9 positions matching TRBD1. After removal of 5 bases from V and 5 bases from J, the junction contained 9 bases not matched to a gene. The CDR3 is 15 amino acids. CDR3 region: CASSREQGAIYGYTF. CDR3 DNA sequence: TGTGCCAGCAGTCGAGAACAGGGGGCGATTTATGGCTACACCTTC.

The table lists this clonotype with many counts. The rearrangement joins TRBV5-1 to TRBJ1-2, with 9 bases lining up with TRBD1. J lost 4 bases, V lost 3 bases, and 4 bases had no gene match. The CDR3 loop spans 14 amino acids. Germline-derived CDR1 and CDR2 are SGHRS and YFSETQ. CDR3 sequence: CASSSSDRGYGYTF. Here the CDR3 DNA reads TGCGCCAGCAGCTCATCGGACAGGGGCTATGGCTACACCTTC.

On this clonotype itself: A read error is possible here, since a much larger clone lies one base away. This chain links TRBV29-1 with TRBJ1-2; D is unclear. V dropped 6 bases and J dropped 0 bases, with 8 bases sitting between them. This CDR3 region has 12 residues. CDR1 SQVTM and CDR2 ANQGSEA come from the germline V gene. For the CDR3, the DNA is TGCAGCGTGCGCGGGACTAACTATGGCTACACCTTC. Amino acid sequence: CSVRGTNYGYTF.

This chain connects TRBV29-1 to TRBJ2-5; 13 nucleotides match TRBD2. This CDR3 spans 15 amino acids. The germline V gene encodes CDR1 SQVTM and CDR2 ANQGSEA. The V gene end was trimmed by 4 bases and the J gene end by 5 bases; junction bases not matched to a gene: 7. CDR3 amino acids: CSVVPTSGRAETQYF. CDR3 sequence (DNA): TGCAGCGTTGTCCCCACTAGCGGGAGGGCGGAGACCCAGTACTTC.

This clonotype was seen at least ten times. The chain couples TRBV28 to TRBJ2-7, with D perhaps TRBD1 (5 bases). The length of the CDR3 is 12 residues. Germline V lookup: CDR1 MDHEN, CDR2 SYDVKM. V lost 7 bases, J lost 12 bases, and 19 bases lay in between. CDR3 DNA sequence: TGTGCCAGCACCCCGCCAGGGCCCCTTCTGTACTTC. It translates to CASTPPGPLLYF. The whole variable domain, filled in from reference TRBV28 and TRBJ2-7, reads DVKVTQSSRYLVKRTGEKVFLECVQDMDHENMFWYRQDPGLGLRLIYFSYDVKMKEKGDIPEGYSVSREKKERFSLILESASTNQTSMYLCASTPPGPLLYFGPGTRLTVT.

This chain joins TRBV7-9 and TRBJ2-7, with 7 bases fitting TRBD2. CDR1 and CDR2 (germline): SEHNR, FQNEAQ (reference sequence). J was trimmed by 6 bases and V by 8 bases; bases with no gene match: 13. The CDR3 has 14 residues. The CDR3 sequence: CASSGSGRAPEQYF. In DNA, the CDR3 is TGTGCCAGCTCCGGGAGTGGGAGGGCCCCCGAGCAGTACTTC.

J is TRBJ2-7 and V is TRBV3-1; D gene unclear. The CDR3 length is 17 residues. Per the germline V gene, CDR1 is LGHDT and CDR2 is YNNKEL (reference sequence). V was cut by 0 bases and J by 0 bases, with 15 bases left in between. This CDR3 reads CASSQDPSARSSYEQYF. Here the CDR3 DNA reads TGTGCCAGCAGCCAAGATCCCAGCGCAAGGAGCTCCTACGAGCAGTACTTC.

In its sample, this clonotype was seen many times. The J gene is TRBJ2-7, the V gene TRBV11-2, with D perhaps matching TRBD2 (7 bases). The V gene's germline CDR1 is SGHAT and CDR2 FQNNGV. The CDR3 is 17 residues long. Trimming pared 5 bases from V and 5 bases from J, leaving 25 bases between. CDR3 coding DNA: TGTGCCAGCAGCCCAGCCGGGGGGAACAGGGTAAGGGACGAGCAGTACTTC. As protein: CASSPAGGNRVRDEQYF.

There are many counts of this clonotype. The V gene is TRBV2, the J gene TRBJ1-2; unclear D gene. Germline-derived CDR1 and CDR2 are SNHLY and FYNNEI. This CDR3 region has 15 residues. V shed 4 bases and J shed 5 bases, with 17 bases lying between them. Here the CDR3 reads CASSGERVSAYGYTF. For the CDR3, the DNA is TGTGCCAGCAGTGGGGAGCGAGTCAGTGCATATGGCTACACCTTC.

This clonotype has just a few counts. The V and J genes are TRBV6-1 and TRBJ1-1; D is ambiguous. The ends were cut back, 7 bases at V and 6 bases at J, with 15 bases in the middle. Per germline, CDR1 MNHNS and CDR2 SASEGT. The CDR3 spans 13 residues. The CDR3 spells CASTTAGSAEAFF. The DNA of the CDR3 is TGTGCCAGCACCACAGCGGGGTCGGCTGAAGCTTTCTTT.

The V gene is TRBV10-3, the J gene TRBJ1-2; D unclear. The V and J ends lost 3 bases and 7 bases respectively, with 15 bases between them. This CDR3 contains 14 residues. Germline-derived CDR1 and CDR2 are ENHRY and SYGVKD. CDR3 nucleotide sequence: TGTGCCATCAGTGACACAGCCATATGGGGTGGCTACACCTTC. Protein product: CAISDTAIWGGYTF.

The chain is built from TRBV29-1 and TRBJ1-2, with 8 bases fitting TRBD1. Germline-derived CDR1 and CDR2 are SQVTM and ANQGSEA. The ends lost 3 bases at V and 4 bases at J; junction bases unmatched: 13. The length of the CDR3 is 16 residues. CDR3 in amino acids: CSVDEFQGASSYGYTF. In nucleotides, the CDR3 is TGCAGCGTTGATGAATTCCAGGGGGCTTCGTCCTATGGCTACACCTTC.

There are a few counts of this clonotype. The DNA for the CDR3 is TGCGCCAGCAGCTTTACTGGCAGGGGAGGGTATCGGGAGGGGACTGAAGCTTTCTTT. Protein sequence: CASSFTGRGGYREGTEAFF. The chain couples TRBV5-1 to TRBJ1-1; TRBD1 is a possible D gene (6 bases). V lost 2 bases and J lost 5, with 28 bases in between. The CDR3 is made up of 19 amino acids. Germline V gene sequence: CDR1 SGHRS, CDR2 YFSETQ. Filled out from reference TRBV5-1 and TRBJ1-1, the complete variable domain reads KAGVTQTPRYLIKTRGQQVTLSCSPISGHRSVSWYQQTPGQGLQFLFEYFSETQRNKGNFPGRFSGRQFSNSRSEMNVSTLELGDSALYLCASSFTGRGGYREGTEAFFGQGTRLTVV.

The J gene is TRBJ1-6, the V gene TRBV19; a possible D gene is TRBD1 (5 bases). Germline values: CDR1 LNHDA, CDR2 SQIVND (reference sequence). V was shortened by 5 bases and J by 13 bases, with 27 bases between the two germline ends. This CDR3 contains 17 residues. CDR3 sequence (DNA): TGTGCCAGTAGTTTCCAGCCGGGACCCACATGGGGTCACCCCCTCCACTTT. This translates into CASSFQPGPTWGHPLHF.

V is TRBV29-1 and J is TRBJ1-1, with TRBD1 as a possible D gene (6 bases). The length of the CDR3 is 13 residues. Trimming shortened V by 3 bases and J by 2 bases, and 10 bases separated the two germline ends. From germline, CDR1 is SQVTM and CDR2 ANQGSEA. The CDR3 DNA sequence: TGCAGCGTTGAGGAGGGGGTCAACACTGAAGCTTTCTTT. Its translation: CSVEEGVNTEAFF.

The V call is TRBV19, the J call TRBJ2-2; D is uncertain. The CDR3 loop spans 13 amino acids. The V end lost 0 bases, the J end lost 5 bases, and 4 bases lay between the germline ends. The germline V gene encodes CDR1 LNHDA and CDR2 SQIVND (reference sequence). This chain's CDR3 is CASSIDTTGELFF. The CDR3 DNA reads as TGTGCCAGTAGTATAGACACGACCGGGGAGCTGTTTTTT.

In DNA form, the CDR3 reads TGTGCCTGGAAACCACCACCGGGACTAGCGGGGCCGAATGAGCAGTTCTTC. Protein product: CAWKPPPGLAGPNEQFF. The genes are TRBV30 and TRBJ2-1, with 13 bases identical to TRBD2. V lost 4 bases, J lost 7 bases, and 13 bases stayed unmatched. This CDR3 is built from 17 residues. Germline CDR1 is GTSNPN and CDR2 is SVGIG (reference sequence).

This clonotype was counted ten times or more. This chain connects TRBV30 to TRBJ1-2; D is ambiguous. The CDR3 loop spans 11 amino acids. Germline V CDR1 and CDR2: GTSNPN, SVGIG (reference sequence). The V end lost 2 bases, the J end lost 13 bases, and 14 bases lay between the germline ends. CDR3 amino acids: CAWSRTLAFTF. The CDR3 bases are TGTGCCTGGAGTAGGACCCTCGCGTTCACCTTC. The full variable domain, rest sourced from reference TRBV30 and TRBJ1-2, is SQTIHQWPATLVQPVGSPLSLECTVEGTSNPNLYWYRQAAGRGLQLLFYSVGIGQISSEVPQNLSASRPQDRQFILSSKKLLLSDSGFYLCAWSRTLAFTFGSGTRLTVV.